The 16 T cell receptor beta chains in this list originate from one sample, sequenced in a study of cytomegalovirus exposure and HLA in healthy donors. Some clones are missing from TCRdb's copy, which holds only in-frame ones; the method was immunoSEQ multiplex PCR. The sample holds approximately 41,000 clones, approximately 92% seen once. The specimen sequenced was PBMCs. These receptors came from a man younger than 30 in good health and CMV-seronegative.

The V call is TRBV9, the J call TRBJ1-1; 9 bases map to TRBD1. This CDR3 contains 14 residues. Looked up from germline, CDR1 is SGDLS and CDR2 is YYNGEE. V dropped 4 bases and J dropped 7; count of bases not matched to a gene: 8. The CDR3 region is CASSYGTGLGEAFF. The CDR3 nucleotides read TGTGCCAGCAGCTACGGGACAGGGCTGGGTGAAGCTTTCTTT.

J is TRBJ2-7 and V is TRBV2; D is possibly TRBD1 (5 bases). CDR1 is SNHLY, CDR2 FYNNEI, per germline. The CDR3 totals 13 residues. V lost 4 bases and J 1 base, leaving 8 bases between the germline ends. CDR3 in amino acids: CASSGTFSYEQYF. CDR3 nucleotide sequence: TGTGCCAGCAGTGGGACATTTTCCTACGAGCAGTACTTC.

The J gene is TRBJ1-5, the V gene TRBV28; D is uncertain. CDR1 and CDR2 from the germline V gene are MDHEN and SYDVKM. The V and J ends lost 6 bases and 10 bases respectively, with 19 bases between them. The CDR3 has 14 residues. CDR3 DNA: TGTGCCAGCAGGGAGGTAGGACTCACGGGACCCCAGCATTTT. Translation: CASREVGLTGPQHF.

This chain links TRBV2 with TRBJ2-1, with 7 nucleotides matching TRBD2. Losses at the gene ends were 3 bases for V and 5 bases for J; bases not matched to a gene: 4. CDR1 SNHLY and CDR2 FYNNEI come from the germline V gene. The CDR3 length is 14 residues. The CDR3 nucleotides are TGTGCCAGCAGTGAGCGGGAGATGAACAATGAGCAGTTCTTC. This codes for CASSEREMNNEQFF.

The rearrangement links TRBV7-2 to TRBJ2-2; TRBD2 aligns across 7 bases. Germline loops: CDR1 SGHTA, CDR2 FQGNSA. Unmatched junction bases numbered 2, after V lost 1 base and J lost 0 bases. There are 16 residues in the CDR3. The CDR3 spells CASSLVGGANTGELFF. In nucleotides, the CDR3 is TGTGCCAGCAGCTTAGTTGGGGGGGCGAACACCGGGGAGCTGTTTTTT.

The rearrangement joins TRBV2 to TRBJ1-1; 7 nucleotides line up with TRBD1. The junction had 7 bases not matched to a gene; V was cut back by 7 bases and J by 5 bases. The CDR3 covers 13 residues. The germline gives CDR1 SNHLY, CDR2 FYNNEI. The chain's CDR3 is CASTGQESTEAFF. CDR3 DNA: TGTGCCAGCACCGGACAGGAATCAACTGAAGCTTTCTTT.

DNA of the CDR3: TGTGCCAGCAGCTTGACAGGGGGAATTGGTCAGCCCCAGCATTTT. Protein product: CASSLTGGIGQPQHF. The chain has TRBV5-5 and TRBJ1-5, with TRBD1 matching over 8 bases. The length of the CDR3 is 15 residues. Germline V CDR1 and CDR2: SGHKS, YYEKEE (reference sequence). J was trimmed by 6 bases and V by 1 base; bases with no gene match: 6.

The genes are TRBV6-6 and TRBJ2-3; no clear D. The V end was cut by 5 bases, the J end by 6 bases, with 9 bases between. Germline assignment: CDR1 MNHNY and CDR2 SVGAGI (reference sequence). This CDR3 has 12 residues. CDR3 sequence (DNA): TGTGCCAGCAGTCCTTGGCGGGATACGCAGTATTTT. Translation gives CASSPWRDTQYF.

The rearrangement uses TRBV6-6 and TRBJ2-3; 8 nucleotides agree with TRBD2. This CDR3 spans 15 amino acids. Germline assignment: CDR1 MNHNY and CDR2 SVGAGI (reference sequence). V shed 6 bases and J 1 base; nucleotides not matched to a gene: 6. This chain's CDR3 is CASSLSGRGTDTQYF. The CDR3 nucleotides read TGTGCCAGCAGCCTCAGCGGGAGAGGCACAGATACGCAGTATTTT.

Turning to this clone: Other DNA sequences from this sample encode an identical CDR3 as well. The gene calls are TRBV2 and TRBJ2-1; D is possibly TRBD1 (5 bases). This CDR3 region has 17 residues. Between the trimmed V and J ends, which lost 9 bases and 2 bases, there was a span of 23 bases. CDR1 SNHLY and CDR2 FYNNEI come from the germline V gene. The DNA of the CDR3 is TGTGCCAGTAAGCCCCAAGGACATGGAATGGCCTACAATGAGCAGTTCTTC. Protein: CASKPQGHGMAYNEQFF.

The chain recombines TRBV19 with TRBJ1-1; 8 bases line up with TRBD1. The trim removed 6 bases at V and 8 bases at J, leaving 11 bases unmatched. Germline CDR1 is LNHDA and CDR2 is SQIVND (reference sequence). This CDR3 has 14 amino acids. CDR3 in DNA: TGTGCCAGTAGCGACAGGGGTTTGAGTGGAGAAGCTTTCTTT. It encodes CASSDRGLSGEAFF.

This rearrangement joins TRBV4-1 to TRBJ2-5; possible D gene TRBD1, 5 bases. This CDR3 is 15 amino acids long. Between the trimmed V and J ends, which lost 4 bases and 3 bases, there was a span of 15 bases. The V gene's germline CDR1 is MGHRA and CDR2 YSYEKL. CDR3 protein: CASSRDGRAEETQYF. CDR3 nucleotide sequence: TGCGCCAGCAGCCGAGACGGCAGGGCTGAAGAGACCCAGTACTTC.

This clone was recorded once. The V and J genes are TRBV7-3 and TRBJ2-3; 9 nucleotides line up with TRBD2. This CDR3 contains 17 residues. Germline CDR1 is SGHTA and CDR2 is FQGTGA. V shed 5 bases, J shed 7 bases, and the junction held 16 bases outside the gene matches. CDR3 sequence (DNA): TGTGCCAGCAGCGATTACGTAGCGGGGGTTGGGGTTAATACGCAGTATTTT. Translating it yields CASSDYVAGVGVNTQYF.

This chain joins TRBV30 and TRBJ1-1, with D tentatively TRBD1 (5 bases). Germline values: CDR1 GTSNPN, CDR2 SVGIG (reference sequence). With 4 bases removed from V and 1 base from J, the gap between germline ends came to 13 bases. The CDR3 consists of 14 residues. Here the CDR3 reads CAWTTRRENTEAFF. The CDR3 DNA is TGTGCCTGGACCACTCGCAGGGAGAACACTGAAGCTTTCTTT.

This chain connects TRBV5-5 to TRBJ2-7, with TRBD2 matching 9 bases. The CDR3 has 18 residues. CDR1 is SGHKS and CDR2 is YYEKEE in the germline V gene (reference sequence). Trimming removed 4 bases from V and 3 bases from J; junction bases left unmatched: 17. Written as DNA, the CDR3 is TGTGCCAGCAGCCCAGGCTTGGCGGGAGGGCCGTTAAGCTACGAGCAGTACTTC. Translating gives CASSPGLAGGPLSYEQYF.

The gene calls are TRBV5-1 and TRBJ2-7; no clear D. Germline V gene lookup returns CDR1 SGHRS and CDR2 YFSETQ. Trimming took off 2 bases at V and 0 bases at J, with 9 bases between the two ends. The length of the CDR3 is 14 residues. The CDR3 nucleotides are TGCGCCAGCAGCTTTACCGGTCTCTCCTACGAGCAGTACTTC. It yields the protein CASSFTGLSYEQYF.